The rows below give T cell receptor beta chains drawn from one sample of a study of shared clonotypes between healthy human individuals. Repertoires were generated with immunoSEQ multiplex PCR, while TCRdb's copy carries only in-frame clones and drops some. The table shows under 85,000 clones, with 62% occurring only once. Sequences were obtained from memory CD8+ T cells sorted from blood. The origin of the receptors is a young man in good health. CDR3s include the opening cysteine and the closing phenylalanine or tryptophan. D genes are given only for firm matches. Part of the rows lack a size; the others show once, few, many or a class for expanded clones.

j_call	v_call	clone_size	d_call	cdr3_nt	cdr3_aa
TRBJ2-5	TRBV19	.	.	TGTGCCAGTAGTACTCGGAATGGCCAATTAGAACAAGAGACCCAGTACTTC	CASSTRNGQLEQETQYF
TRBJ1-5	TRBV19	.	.	TGTGCCAGTAGTATAGCTCAGGACAATCAGCCCCAGCATTTT	CASSIAQDNQPQHF
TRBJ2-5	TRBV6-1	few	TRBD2	TGTGCCAGCAGTGAAGAGGCGGGAGGCCAAGAGACCCAGTACTTC	CASSEEAGGQETQYF
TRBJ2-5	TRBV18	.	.	TGTGCCAGCTCACCAACGGGGACTCGGACCCAGTACTTC	CASSPTGTRTQYF
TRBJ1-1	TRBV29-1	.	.	TGCAGCGTCACCTACATGAACACTGAAGCTTTCTTT	CSVTYMNTEAFF
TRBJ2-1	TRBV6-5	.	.	TGTGCCAGCAGTTACCAGGGTGGACGGGACAATGAGCAGTTCTTC	CASSYQGGRDNEQFF
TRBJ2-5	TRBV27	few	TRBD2	TGTGCCAGCAGTTTAGCGGGAGGGATCCAAGAGACCCAGTACTTC	CASSLAGGIQETQYF
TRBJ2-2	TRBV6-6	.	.	TGTGCCAGCAGTTACACCCGAGAGGGTACCGGGGAGCTGTTTTTT	CASSYTREGTGELFF
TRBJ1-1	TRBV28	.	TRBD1	TGTGCCAGCAGTTTGGGACAGGAAGCTTTCTTT	CASSLGQEAFF
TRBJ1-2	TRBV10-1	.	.	TGCGCCAGCAGTGAGTCCCAGGCCTATGGCTACACCTTC	CASSESQAYGYTF
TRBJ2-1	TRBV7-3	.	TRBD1	TGTGCCAGCAACTTAATGGTGACAGGGAACAATGAGCAGTTCTTC	CASNLMVTGNNEQFF
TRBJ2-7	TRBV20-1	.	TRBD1	TGCAGTGCTGTGGGACAGGGCCGCCCATTC	CSAVGQGRPF
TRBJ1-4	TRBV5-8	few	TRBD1	TGTGCCAGCAGCTTGGTGACAGGGACTAATGAAAAACTGTTTTTT	CASSLVTGTNEKLFF
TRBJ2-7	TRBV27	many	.	TGTGCCAGCACCCCTTCGGTGGGGGGTCTCTCCTACGAGCAGTACTTC	CASTPSVGGLSYEQYF
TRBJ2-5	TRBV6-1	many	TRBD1	TGTGCCAGCAGTGAATTAGCCGGACAGGGAGGAGAGACCCAGTACTTC	CASSELAGQGGETQYF
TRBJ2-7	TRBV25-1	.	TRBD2	TGTGCCAGCAGTGAATTCCGCGGGAGGAGTGACGAGCAGTACTTC	CASSEFRGRSDEQYF
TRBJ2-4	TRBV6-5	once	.	TGTGCCACCTCGCGGGTAAAAAACATTCAGTACTTC	CATSRVKNIQYF
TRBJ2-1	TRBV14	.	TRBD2	TGTGCCAGCAGCAGCCTAGCGGGAGACTACAATGAGCAGTTCTTC	CASSSLAGDYNEQFF
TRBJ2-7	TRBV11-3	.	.	TGTGCCAGCGCTCAGGGTAGGACCTACGAGCAGTACTTC	CASAQGRTYEQYF
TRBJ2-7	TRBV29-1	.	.	TGCAGCGTCGTCTGGCAGGGAACCTACGAGCAGTACTTC	CSVVWQGTYEQYF
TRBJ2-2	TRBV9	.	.	TGTGCCAGCAGCGTAACTTGGGGGAGAGTCGCCGGGGAGCTGTTTTTT	CASSVTWGRVAGELFF
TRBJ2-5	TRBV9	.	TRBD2	TGTGCCAGCAGCGCTGGGGGGGGGACCACCCAGTACTTC	CASSAGGGTTQYF
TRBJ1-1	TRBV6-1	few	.	TGTGCCAGCAGTGAAAGGACCGGGGCTTTCTTT	CASSERTGAFF
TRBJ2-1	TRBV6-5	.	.	TGTGCCAGCAGGGGGGCGGGTCCCGTGGATGAGCAGTTCTTC	CASRGAGPVDEQFF
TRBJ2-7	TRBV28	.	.	TGTGCCAGCAGCTCGGGAGTAACCTACGAGCAGTACTTC	CASSSGVTYEQYF
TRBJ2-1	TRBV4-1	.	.	TGCGCCAGCAGCCTTCCGCCCCGGGACGTCTCCTACAATGAGCAGTTCTTC	CASSLPPRDVSYNEQFF
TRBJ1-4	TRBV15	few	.	TGTGCCACCAGCAAAGGACGGACTAATGAAAAACTGTTTTTT	CATSKGRTNEKLFF
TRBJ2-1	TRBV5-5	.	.	TGTGCCAGCAGCTTGGATAGCAATGAGCAGTTCTTC	CASSLDSNEQFF
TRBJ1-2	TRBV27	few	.	TGTGCCAGCAGTTTTTCGGACGGCATTGGCTACACCTTC	CASSFSDGIGYTF
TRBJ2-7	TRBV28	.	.	TGTGCCAGCACACGGGGCGGGTTCTACGAGCAGTACTTC	CASTRGGFYEQYF
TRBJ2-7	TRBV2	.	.	TGTGCCAGCAGTGAAGCCCTATGGAGGGCCCCCACCGAGCAGTACTTC	CASSEALWRAPTEQYF
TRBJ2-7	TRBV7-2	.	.	TGTGCCAGCAGCCTTCGGAGGGGGAGCTCCTACGAGCAGTACTTC	CASSLRRGSSYEQYF
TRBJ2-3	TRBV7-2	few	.	TGTGCCAGCAGCCGCCGGGGAGGCCCGGATACGCAGTATTTT	CASSRRGGPDTQYF
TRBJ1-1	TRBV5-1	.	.	TGCGCCAGCAGCTACCTGGACAGCCTGAACACTGAAGCTTTCTTT	CASSYLDSLNTEAFF
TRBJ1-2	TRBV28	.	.	TGTGCCAGCAGCACAACCCACAGGGATGGCTACACCTTC	CASSTTHRDGYTF
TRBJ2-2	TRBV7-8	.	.	TGTGCCAGCAGCGCGAGCTCGAGGGGGAACACCGGGGAGCTGTTTTTT	CASSASSRGNTGELFF
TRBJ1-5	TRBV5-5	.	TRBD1	TGTGCCAGCAGCTCATTTCCAGGGGGGAGCAATCAGCCCCAGCATTTT	CASSSFPGGSNQPQHF
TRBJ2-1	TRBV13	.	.	TGTGCCAGCAGCCTCTTTTTGGAAAGGTACAATGAGCAGTTCTTC	CASSLFLERYNEQFF
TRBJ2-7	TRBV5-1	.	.	TGCGCCAGCAGCCCGGAGGTAGCGAACGAGCAGTACTTC	CASSPEVANEQYF
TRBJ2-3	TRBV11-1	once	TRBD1	TGTGCCAGCGGGGACAGAACAGATACGCAGTATTTT	CASGDRTDTQYF
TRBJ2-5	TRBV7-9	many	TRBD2	TGTGCCAGCAGGAGCGGACTAGCGGGACAAGAGACCCAGTACTTC	CASRSGLAGQETQYF
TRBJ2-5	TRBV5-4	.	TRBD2	TGTGCCAGCAGCGATCCAGCGGGAGGGTCGGAGACCCAGTACTTC	CASSDPAGGSETQYF
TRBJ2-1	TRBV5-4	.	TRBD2	TGTGCCAGCAGCTTGGAGGGACTAGCCCGGTCGGACGAGCAGTTCTTC	CASSLEGLARSDEQFF
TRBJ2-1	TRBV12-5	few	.	TGTGCTAGTGGGAGCGGGACAGAGTCCTACAATGAGCAGTTCTTC	CASGSGTESYNEQFF
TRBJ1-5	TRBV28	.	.	TGTGCCAGCAGTTTATTTTTGGTGAGTCAGCCCCAGCATTTT	CASSLFLVSQPQHF
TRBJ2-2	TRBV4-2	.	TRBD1	TGTGCCAGCAGCCAAGGGACAGGGGACACCGGGGAGCTGTTTTTT	CASSQGTGDTGELFF